Each of the 3 T cell receptor beta chains below was sequenced from the same sample in a study of T cell clonality in common variable immunodeficiency. General study findings and limits: Common variable immunodeficiency TCR beta sequences reportedly had fewer deletions and N-nucleotide insertions.

The antigens these receptors bind are not known. Method: immunoSEQ multiplex PCR; TCRdb's copy keeps in-frame clones and lacks some. This sample carries about 34,000 clones, none of them present only once. Specimen: peripheral blood mononuclear cells. Receptors were obtained from a human donor with common variable immunodeficiency.

This clone was observed at least ten times. CDR3 DNA (partial): TGTGCCAGCGGAAAGGGGCCGGATCCCTACGAG. Its protein is CASGKGPDPYE. The CDR3, in full, reads CASGKGPDPYEQYF. This sequence joins TRBV12-3 or TRBV12-4 and TRBJ2-7; D perhaps matches TRBD1 (5 bases). The read ends 3 residues shy of where the CDR3 ends; the end is completed using the germline J gene. V lost 8 bases and J lost 2, with 16 bases in between. CDR3 length: 14 amino acids.

Concerning this clone itself: The read finishes 3 residues shy of the CDR3 end, and the germline J gene is used to complete it. The chain uses TRBV7-7 and TRBJ2-5; no reliable D call. Trimming pared 4 bases from V and 2 bases from J, leaving 8 bases between. This CDR3 region has 13 residues. The germline V gene has CDR1 SSHAT and CDR2 FNYEAQ (reference sequence). CDR3 amino acids: CASSSQTQETQYF. CDR3 DNA (partial): TGTGCCAGCAGCTCCCAAACACAAGAGACC.

This clone was recorded a few times. The read comes to an end 3 residues before the CDR3 does, leaving the germline J gene to fill in the end. The chain has TRBV6-2 or TRBV6-3 and TRBJ2-1; D is possibly TRBD2 (6 bases). Trimming cost V 2 bases and J 9 bases, with 14 bases left between them. CDR3 length equals 14 residues. CDR1 MNHEY and CDR2 SVGEGT come from the germline V gene. CDR3 DNA (partial): TGTGCCAGCAGTTACGGGACTCTAGTTCCTGAG. Translating it yields CASSYGTLVPE. The full CDR3 protein reads CASSYGTLVPEQFF.